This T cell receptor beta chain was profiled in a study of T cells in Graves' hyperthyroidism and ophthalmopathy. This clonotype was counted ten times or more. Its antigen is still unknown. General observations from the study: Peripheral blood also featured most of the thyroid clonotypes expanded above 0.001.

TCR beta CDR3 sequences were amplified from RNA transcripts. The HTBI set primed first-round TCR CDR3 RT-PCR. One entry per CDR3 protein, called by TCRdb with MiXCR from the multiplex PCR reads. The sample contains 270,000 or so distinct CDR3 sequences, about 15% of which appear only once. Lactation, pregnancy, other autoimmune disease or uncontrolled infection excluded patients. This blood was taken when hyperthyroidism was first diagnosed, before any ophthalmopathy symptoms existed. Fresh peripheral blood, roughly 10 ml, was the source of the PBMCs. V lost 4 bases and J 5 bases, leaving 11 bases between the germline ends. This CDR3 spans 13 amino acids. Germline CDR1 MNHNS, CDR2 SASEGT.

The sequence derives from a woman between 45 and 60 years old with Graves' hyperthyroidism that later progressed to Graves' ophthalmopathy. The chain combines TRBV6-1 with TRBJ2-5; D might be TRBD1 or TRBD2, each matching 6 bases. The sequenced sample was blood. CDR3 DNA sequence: TGTGCCAGCAGTGCGACTAGGGGGGAGACCCAGTACTTC. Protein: CASSATRGETQYF.